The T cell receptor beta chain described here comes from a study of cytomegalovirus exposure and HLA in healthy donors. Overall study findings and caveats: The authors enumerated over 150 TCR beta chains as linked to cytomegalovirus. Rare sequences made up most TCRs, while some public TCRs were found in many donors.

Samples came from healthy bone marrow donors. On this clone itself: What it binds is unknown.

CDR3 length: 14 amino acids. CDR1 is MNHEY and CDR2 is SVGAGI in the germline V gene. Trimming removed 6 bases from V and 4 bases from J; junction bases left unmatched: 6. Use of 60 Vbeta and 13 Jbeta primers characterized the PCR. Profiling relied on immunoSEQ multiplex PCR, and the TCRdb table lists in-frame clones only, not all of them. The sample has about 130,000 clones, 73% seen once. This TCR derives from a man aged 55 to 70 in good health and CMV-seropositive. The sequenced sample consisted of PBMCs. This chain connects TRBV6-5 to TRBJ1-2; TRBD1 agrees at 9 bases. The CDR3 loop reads CASSYGQGSYGYTF. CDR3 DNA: TGTGCCAGCAGCTATGGACAGGGGAGCTATGGCTACACCTTC.